Listed here is a single TCR beta chain. The CDR3 is 14 amino acids. The germline gives CDR1 LNHNV, CDR2 YYDKDF (reference sequence). V was cut by 1 base and J by 2 bases, with 9 bases left in between. The sample comes from a study of blood T cell repertoires in COVID-19. Measured with immunoSEQ multiplex PCR; TCRdb has only the in-frame clones, and not every one. The repertoire holds around 200,000 clones, with 70% to 85% as singletons. The sequence derives from a woman between 50 and 59 years old with acute or convalescent COVID-19. Sequenced sample: peripheral blood. The chain joins TRBV15 to TRBJ2-7; D ambiguous. CDR3 nucleotides: TGTGCCACCAGCAGAGGTGCGCCTACCTACGAGCAGTACTTC. Its translation is CATSRGAPTYEQYF.